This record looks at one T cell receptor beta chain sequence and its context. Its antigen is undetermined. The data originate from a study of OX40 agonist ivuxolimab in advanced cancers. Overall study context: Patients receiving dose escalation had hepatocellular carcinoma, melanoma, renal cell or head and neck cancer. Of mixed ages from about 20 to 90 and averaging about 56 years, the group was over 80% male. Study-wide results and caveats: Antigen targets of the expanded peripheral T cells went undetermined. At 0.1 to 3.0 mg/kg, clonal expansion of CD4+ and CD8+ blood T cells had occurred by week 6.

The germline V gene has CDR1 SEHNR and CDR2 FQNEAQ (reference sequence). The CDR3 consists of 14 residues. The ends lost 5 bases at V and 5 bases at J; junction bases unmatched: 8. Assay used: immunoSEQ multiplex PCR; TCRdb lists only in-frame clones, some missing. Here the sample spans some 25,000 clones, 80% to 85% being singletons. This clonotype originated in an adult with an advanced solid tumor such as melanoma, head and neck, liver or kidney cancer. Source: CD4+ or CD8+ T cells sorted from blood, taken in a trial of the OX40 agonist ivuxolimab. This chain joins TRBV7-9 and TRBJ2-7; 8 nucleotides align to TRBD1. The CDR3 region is CASSTPDRVHEQYF. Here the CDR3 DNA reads TGTGCCAGCAGCACCCCGGACAGGGTCCACGAGCAGTACTTC.